Listed here are 4 T cell receptor beta chains from one sample, sequenced in a study of T cell repertoires in cytomegalovirus infection. TCRdb re-called the reads through MiXCR, storing one row per CDR3 protein. The repertoire holds 450,000 to 650,000 distinct CDR3 sequences, with just under 40% as singletons. Which antigens these TCRs recognize remains unknown. Specimen: cultured PBMCs, collected from culture after CMV antigen stimulation. The receptors were gathered from a human donor in good health (CMV status not recorded). Some clones in this sample may be carry-over from other donors' samples.

This clonotype was seen at least ten times. The chain links TRBV7-6 to TRBJ1-4; D ambiguous. Germline V gene sequence: CDR1 SGHVS, CDR2 FNYEAQ. V shed 1 base and J shed 8 bases, with 5 bases lying between them. This CDR3 has 12 residues. CDR3 DNA: TGTGCCAGCAGCTTAGGGGGAGAAAAACTGTTTTTT. Its protein product is CASSLGGEKLFF. Drawing the rest from reference TRBV7-6 and TRBJ1-4, the complete variable domain is GAGVSQSPRYKVTKRGQDVALRCDPISGHVSLYWYRQALGQGPEFLTYFNYEAQQDKSGLPNDRFSAERPEGSISTLTIQRTEQRDSAMYRCASSLGGEKLFFGSGTQLSVL.

This clonotype occurred a few times. This chain connects TRBV25-1 to TRBJ1-1; D unclear. In germline, CDR1 is MGHDK, CDR2 SYGVNS. The CDR3 is 13 residues long. Deletions cut 6 bases from V and 0 bases from J, with 8 bases between. DNA of the CDR3: TGTGCCAGCAGAGTTTCGTTGAACACTGAAGCTTTCTTT. Its protein is CASRVSLNTEAFF. Variable domain in full (rest from reference TRBV25-1 and TRBJ1-1): EADIYQTPRYLVIGTGKKITLECSQTMGHDKMYWYQQDPGMELHLIHYSYGVNSTEKGDLSSESTVSRIRTEHFPLTLESARPSHTSQYLCASRVSLNTEAFFGQGTRLTVV.

This clonotype was observed once. CDR3 bases: TGTGCCAGCAACCGGCGGGGGGGCTATTCACCCCTCCACTTT. Its translation: CASNRRGGYSPLHF. The chain has TRBV3-1 and TRBJ1-6, with D perhaps matching TRBD1 (6 bases). Germline values: CDR1 LGHDT, CDR2 YNNKEL (reference sequence). The length of the CDR3 is 14 residues. V lost 7 bases and J lost 8, with 15 bases in between.

Only one count was recorded for this clonotype. Here the CDR3 reads CASSFQPNTEAFF. The CDR3 nucleotides are TGCGCCAGCAGCTTTCAGCCGAACACTGAAGCTTTCTTT. This sequence joins TRBV5-1 and TRBJ1-1; D unresolved. The germline V and J ends were trimmed by 2 bases and 1 base, with 6 bases remaining between them. CDR3 length: 13 amino acids. Per the germline V gene, CDR1 is SGHRS and CDR2 is YFSETQ.